The next 6 T cell receptor beta chains were all read from a single sample in a study of T cell responses to AZD1222 COVID-19 vaccine. The repertoire was sequenced with immunoSEQ multiplex PCR; TCRdb's copy has only in-frame clones and lacks some. This sample has 250,000 to 300,000 clones, with 90% to 95% found just once. Sequencing was performed on peripheral blood, taken 28 days after the second AZD1222 dose. These receptor sequences come from an adult who received the AZD1222 COVID-19 vaccine.

V is TRBV7-9 and J is TRBJ2-1; D unresolved. The germline gives CDR1 SEHNR, CDR2 FQNEAQ (reference sequence). V lost 5 bases, J lost 3 bases, and 11 bases lay in between. The CDR3 consists of 14 residues. Written as DNA, the CDR3 is TGTGCCAGCAGCCCCCAGAACTACTACAATGAGCAGTTCTTC. Amino acid sequence: CASSPQNYYNEQFF.

The genes are TRBV2 and TRBJ2-7, with D hard to call. Germline V gene sequence: CDR1 SNHLY, CDR2 FYNNEI. The CDR3 totals 15 residues. V shed 1 base and J shed 0 bases, with 10 bases lying between them. The CDR3 sequence: CASSEGASSSYEQYF. The CDR3 DNA follows: TGTGCCAGCAGTGAAGGGGCGAGCAGCTCCTACGAGCAGTACTTC.

The chain combines TRBV7-9 with TRBJ2-6; a possible D gene is TRBD1 (5 bases). The length of the CDR3 is 15 residues. Between the trimmed V and J ends, which lost 5 bases and 2 bases, there was a span of 10 bases. Per the germline V gene, CDR1 is SEHNR and CDR2 is FQNEAQ (reference sequence). For the CDR3, the DNA is TGTGCCAGCAGCCCGAAGGGGCCTGGGGCCAACGTCCTGACTTTC. Translated: CASSPKGPGANVLTF.

The count of this clone is one. The chain is built from TRBV9 and TRBJ1-2; TRBD1 agrees at 8 bases. Germline V CDR1 and CDR2: SGDLS, YYNGEE. The CDR3 sequence is 15 residues long. Trimming at V came to 3 bases and at J to 0 bases, leaving 4 bases not matched to a gene. CDR3 loop: CASSGRQGTNYGYTF. CDR3 bases: TGTGCCAGCAGCGGCAGACAGGGGACTAACTATGGCTACACCTTC.

The sample holds one count of this clone. V usage is TRBV4-1 and J usage is TRBJ2-2, with D unresolved. Germline loops: CDR1 MGHRA, CDR2 YSYEKL. Trimming cost V 0 bases and J 6 bases, with 5 bases left between them. This CDR3 region has 13 residues. The CDR3 spells CASSQEGSGELFF. The CDR3 DNA sequence: TGCGCCAGCAGCCAAGAGGGTTCCGGGGAGCTGTTTTTT.

V is TRBV25-1 and J is TRBJ2-1; D remains unclear. The CDR3 has 14 residues. The V end was cut by 3 bases, the J end by 2 bases, with 8 bases between. Germline V gives CDR1 MGHDK, CDR2 SYGVNS. CDR3 bases: TGTGCCAGCAGTGACCAAGGGCCCTACAATGAGCAGTTCTTC. As protein: CASSDQGPYNEQFF. The full variable domain, in which reference TRBV25-1 and TRBJ2-1 provide the parts outside the CDR3, is EADIYQTPRYLVIGTGKKITLECSQTMGHDKMYWYQQDPGMELHLIHYSYGVNSTEKGDLSSESTVSRIRTEHFPLTLESARPSHTSQYLCASSDQGPYNEQFFGPGTRLTVL.